This T cell receptor beta chain was found in a study of T cell clonality in common variable immunodeficiency (dated by TCRdb to 2015 to 2017). On this clone itself: The antigen it recognizes is unknown.

Equivalent amounts of genomic DNA from CVID and control samples were used as sequencing input. For every sample, a 60 bp segment covering the rearranged TCRbeta CDR3 region was amplified and then sequenced. The immunoSEQ assay, a bias-corrected multiplex PCR combined with high-throughput sequencing, was used for TCRbeta amplification. The paper's processing steps were these. Each unique nucleotide sequence was treated as a clone and annotated with V, D and J genes, copy number and frequency. Sequences were labeled productive if in frame, and non-productive if out of frame or containing stop codons. As previously described, clonality was computed from Shannon's entropy. The predicted amino acid sequences of productive clones were used to derive the mean CDR3 Kyte-Doolittle hydropathy. The R hclust function was used to hierarchically cluster scaled V gene usage with Manhattan distance and complete linkage. Clone sharing by CDR3 amino acid sequence was assessed by resampling 12 repertoires per group over 100 rounds. The repertoires were screened for roughly 70 published EBV-specific TCRbeta sequences and roughly 240 published CMV-specific TCRbeta sequences. After two CVID samples that produced fewer than 10,000 sequences were dropped from the analysis, some 40 CVID repertoires remained. TCRdb took over this immuneACCESS table, retaining in-frame rearrangements with V and J assigned. Such tables are incomplete; in checked studies, under half of the missing clones stem from an unresolved V gene, and the remainder is unexplained. V, J and clone size reflect that table, while D and trimming were determined from the DNA. The table for this sample lists tens of thousands of clones, none of them counted only once. 5% to 7% of the sample goes to the ten largest clones.

CVID was diagnosed by standard criteria: serum IgG, IgA and/or IgM reduced below normal range, plus specific antibody deficiency. The CVID group comprised 40 to 45 subjects, 15 or so female and 29 male, aged about 9 to 65 years with a mean age of roughly 36. Predominantly Caucasian heritage was noted among both the CVID patients and the healthy controls. Replacement immunoglobulin therapy had been administered to all CVID subjects for at least one year at the time of study participation. At the time of blood collection, no CVID subject was ill or was being treated with immunomodulatory or immunosuppressive medication. Heparinized peripheral whole blood samples of about 5 to 9 ml were collected from each donor. Genomic DNA from adults with common variable immune deficiency (CVID) and from healthy adult controls was the source for sequencing TCRbeta CDR3 repertoires. To isolate peripheral blood mononuclear cells, diluted blood was subjected to density centrifugation over Hypaque 1077 or Ficoll-Paque. Unsorted mononuclear cells served as the source of genomic DNA, which was extracted either by Qiagen column purification or by a centrifugation-based method.

What the research found in general, with its limitations: Even though DNA input was equal, the average per sample came to about 81,820 unique sequences for controls compared with roughly 30,000 for CVID samples. TCRbeta clonality was higher in CVID subjects than in healthy controls (t-test p = 0.018), and the increase was most characteristic of about a third of subjects. Differences among patients in the CVID cohort limited the correlations between repertoire features and clinical complications. Fewer deletions and N-nucleotide insertions were reportedly observed in CVID TCRbeta sequences, and highly modified clones with 13 or more V deletions were reportedly absent from CVID TCRbeta sequences. It was noted by the authors that sequencing of the repertoires of T cell subpopulations would be needed to clarify the cause of the increased clonality in CVID. Fewer TCRbeta clones were shared among CVID subjects than among healthy controls (p < 0.0001).

The sample taken for sequencing was peripheral blood mononuclear cells. The TCR comes from a human donor with common variable immunodeficiency.

Incomplete CDR3 DNA: TGTGCCAGCAGCATACGGACAGGGGGCACTGAA. Its product reads: CASSIRTGGTE. In full, the CDR3 reads CASSIRTGGTEAFF. This chain joins TRBV11-2 to TRBJ1-1; TRBD1 agrees with 10 junctional bases. The missing CDR3 end, 3 residues past where the read stops, is filled in from the germline J gene. CDR1 and CDR2, per the germline V gene, are SGHAT and FQNNGV. Including the terminal cysteine and phenylalanine, the CDR3 comprises 14 residues. The DNA shown is the part of the CDR3 that was read: 33 bases, in frame from base 1. For this chain, trimming is 5 bases at the V end and 4 bases at the J end, and the number of junction bases without a gene match is 4.